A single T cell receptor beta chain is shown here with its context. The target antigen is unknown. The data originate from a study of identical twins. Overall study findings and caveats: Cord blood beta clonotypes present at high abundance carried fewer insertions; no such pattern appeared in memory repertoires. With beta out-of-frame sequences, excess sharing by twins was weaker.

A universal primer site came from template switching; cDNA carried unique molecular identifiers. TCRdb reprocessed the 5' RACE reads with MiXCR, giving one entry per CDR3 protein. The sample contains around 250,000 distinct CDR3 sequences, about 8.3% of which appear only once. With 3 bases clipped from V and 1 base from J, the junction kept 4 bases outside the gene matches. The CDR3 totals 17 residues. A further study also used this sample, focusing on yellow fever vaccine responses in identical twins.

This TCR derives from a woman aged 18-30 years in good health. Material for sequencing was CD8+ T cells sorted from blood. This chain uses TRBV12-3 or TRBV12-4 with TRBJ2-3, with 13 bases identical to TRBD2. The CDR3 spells CASSFLGLAGGTDTQYF. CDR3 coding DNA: TGTGCCAGCAGTTTCTTAGGACTAGCGGGGGGCACAGATACGCAGTATTTT.